These 27 T cell receptor beta chains share one sample of origin, sequenced in a study of shared clonotypes between healthy human individuals. Method: immunoSEQ multiplex PCR; TCRdb's copy keeps in-frame clones and lacks some. The sample records roughly 1 million clones, about three quarters being singletons. The specimen was memory CD4+ T cells sorted from blood. Subset here: CD45RA-negative fraction. Receptors were obtained from a man between 18 and 35 years old in good health.

This chain connects TRBV18 to TRBJ1-6; D is undetermined. There are 14 residues in the CDR3. The V end lost 11 bases, the J end lost 0 bases, and 11 bases lay between the germline ends. Germline assignment: CDR1 KGHSH and CDR2 LQKENI. CDR3 sequence reads: CAGRGSSYNSPLHF. For the CDR3, the DNA is TGTGCCGGACGGGGAAGCTCCTATAATTCACCCCTCCACTTT.

The V and J genes are TRBV29-1 and TRBJ2-1; D perhaps matches TRBD2 (5 bases). The CDR3 has 11 amino acids. Trimming removed 6 bases from V and 6 bases from J, with 9 bases in between. Germline assignment: CDR1 SQVTM and CDR2 ANQGSEA. The CDR3 sequence is CSVGIFNEQFF. CDR3 nucleotide sequence: TGCAGCGTCGGGATTTTCAATGAGCAGTTCTTC.

V is TRBV7-2 and J is TRBJ2-3; TRBD1 aligns across 8 bases. Germline V gene data show CDR1 as SGHTA and CDR2 as FQGNSA. Trimming removed 5 bases from V and 6 bases from J; junction bases left unmatched: 10. The CDR3 totals 15 residues. The DNA for the CDR3 is TGTGCCAGCAGCCAAAGGACAGGGTCGGGGGATACGCAGTATTTT. It codes for CASSQRTGSGDTQYF.

The J gene is TRBJ2-5, the V gene TRBV25-1; possible D gene TRBD2, 5 bases. Trimming took 6 bases from V and 3 from J, leaving 11 bases between them. CDR1 and CDR2 from the germline V gene are MGHDK and SYGVNS. The CDR3 is 13 amino acids. CDR3 in DNA: TGTGCCAGCAGGGAACCGGGGAAAGAGACCCAGTACTTC. Its translation is CASREPGKETQYF.

This clone has just a few counts. This rearrangement joins TRBV2 to TRBJ2-7, with D unclear. CDR1 and CDR2 from the germline V gene are SNHLY and FYNNEI. Trimming left V 6 bases short and J 0 bases short, with 9 bases between. The CDR3 sequence is 13 residues long. The CDR3 DNA follows: TGTGCCAGCAGGGGCCTAAGCTCCTACGAGCAGTACTTC. Translation gives CASRGLSSYEQYF.

The chain combines TRBV5-1 with TRBJ1-5; tentatively, D is TRBD1 (5 bases). V dropped 4 bases and J dropped 7 bases, with 21 bases sitting between them. CDR1 is SGHRS and CDR2 is YFSETQ in the germline V gene. The CDR3 spans 16 residues. CDR3 in DNA: TGCGCCAGCAGCACCGACGGGGTTTCTAAGGGGCAGCCCCAGCATTTT. It encodes CASSTDGVSKGQPQHF.

In its sample, this clone was seen once. The same CDR3 arises from other DNA sequences in this sample as well. The rearrangement joins TRBV7-9 to TRBJ1-4; D not certain. Germline lookup yields CDR1 SEHNR and CDR2 FQNEAQ (reference sequence). Trimming left V 1 base short and J 0 bases short, with 9 bases between. This CDR3 spans 16 amino acids. CDR3 coding DNA: TGTGCCAGCAGCTTAGGGCAGCTAGCAACTAATGAAAAACTGTTTTTT. It is translated as CASSLGQLATNEKLFF.

The V and J genes are TRBV14 and TRBJ2-1; 8 positions agree with TRBD2. This CDR3 has 15 amino acids. Looked up from germline, CDR1 is SGHDN and CDR2 is FVKESK. V trimming: 0 bases; J trimming: 8 bases; junction bases outside the gene matches: 6. In DNA, the CDR3 is TGTGCCAGCAGCCAAGATGGCGGGAGGAGGCATGAGCAGTTCTTC. It specifies CASSQDGGRRHEQFF.

The table lists this clone with a count of one. The chain links TRBV2 to TRBJ2-2; D is unresolved. In germline, CDR1 is SNHLY, CDR2 FYNNEI. The CDR3 sequence is 13 residues long. Trimming removed 5 bases at V and 6 bases at J, with 10 bases between. The CDR3: CASSFDLPGELFF. The CDR3 bases are TGTGCCAGCAGTTTCGACTTGCCCGGGGAGCTGTTTTTT.

There are a few counts of this clone. The chain couples TRBV7-9 to TRBJ1-5; no definite D call. Germline V gene sequence: CDR1 SEHNR, CDR2 FQNEAQ (reference sequence). The ends were cut back, 3 bases at V and 5 bases at J, with 5 bases in the middle. This CDR3 is built from 12 residues. CDR3: CASSFADQPQHF. CDR3 sequence (DNA): TGTGCCAGCAGCTTCGCGGATCAGCCCCAGCATTTT.

The chain carries TRBV6-5 and TRBJ2-7; 8 bases are a match to TRBD1. Per germline, CDR1 MNHEY and CDR2 SVGAGI. The CDR3 contains 15 residues. Unmatched junction bases numbered 7, after V lost 6 bases and J lost 0 bases. Written as DNA, the CDR3 is TGTGCCAGCAGCAACCGACAGGGGAGCTCCTACGAGCAGTACTTC. Translating it yields CASSNRQGSSYEQYF.

The chain's CDR3 is CAWRTGSATNEKLFF. In nucleotides, the CDR3 is TGTGCCTGGAGGACAGGGAGTGCAACTAATGAAAAACTGTTTTTT. The rearrangement links TRBV30 to TRBJ1-4, with 7 bases fitting TRBD1. CDR3 size: 15 residues. Looked up from germline, CDR1 is GTSNPN and CDR2 is SVGIG (reference sequence). The V gene end was trimmed by 3 bases and the J gene end by 0 bases; junction bases not matched to a gene: 4.

The chain carries TRBV7-2 and TRBJ2-7, with TRBD1 identical over 10 bases. The CDR3 has 16 amino acids. The trim removed 3 bases at V and 6 bases at J, leaving 11 bases unmatched. Looked up from germline, CDR1 is SGHTA and CDR2 is FQGNSA. Here the CDR3 reads CASSFGWVGQGTEQYF. The CDR3 DNA is TGTGCCAGCAGCTTCGGGTGGGTGGGACAGGGGACCGAGCAGTACTTC.

With respect to this clone: This same CDR3 is encoded by further DNA sequences in the sample. The chain couples TRBV6-6 to TRBJ2-7, with TRBD1 identical over 10 bases. The germline CDR1 and CDR2 sequences are MNHNY and SVGAGI (reference sequence). The trim removed 0 bases at V and 6 bases at J, leaving 5 bases unmatched. This CDR3 region has 15 residues. The CDR3 spells CASSYSAGQGSEQYF. DNA of the CDR3: TGTGCCAGCAGTTACTCGGCGGGACAGGGGTCCGAGCAGTACTTC.

The chain joins TRBV5-1 to TRBJ2-3; D may be TRBD1 or TRBD2 (5 bases each). Germline V gives CDR1 SGHRS, CDR2 YFSETQ. With 7 bases removed from V and 6 bases from J, the gap between germline ends came to 15 bases. This CDR3 is built from 13 residues. DNA for the CDR3: TGCGCCAGCCATTTAGAGGGGACCGATACGCAGTATTTT. It translates to CASHLEGTDTQYF. The full variable domain, in which reference TRBV5-1 and TRBJ2-3 provide the parts outside the CDR3, is KAGVTQTPRYLIKTRGQQVTLSCSPISGHRSVSWYQQTPGQGLQFLFEYFSETQRNKGNFPGRFSGRQFSNSRSEMNVSTLELGDSALYLCASHLEGTDTQYFGPGTRLTVL.

This clone showed up just a few times. The rearrangement links TRBV28 to TRBJ2-3, with a tentative D call TRBD1 (5 bases). Trimming left V 3 bases short and J 7 bases short, with 14 bases between. Germline V gene sequence: CDR1 MDHEN, CDR2 SYDVKM. The CDR3 length is 14 residues. The CDR3 loop is CASSLLDSGYTQYF. DNA of the CDR3: TGTGCCAGCAGTTTGCTTGACAGTGGTTATACGCAGTATTTT.

The V and J genes are TRBV7-9 and TRBJ2-1; 10 bases line up with TRBD2. Germline V lookup: CDR1 SEHNR, CDR2 FQNEAQ (reference sequence). CDR3 length: 17 residues. V trimming: 5 bases; J trimming: 0 bases; junction bases outside the gene matches: 7. The CDR3 bases are TGTGCCAGCAGCCAGCGACTAGCGGGTACCTCCTACAATGAGCAGTTCTTC. This gives the protein CASSQRLAGTSYNEQFF.

The chain has TRBV7-2 and TRBJ2-1; 10 bases line up with TRBD2. Per the germline V gene, CDR1 is SGHTA and CDR2 is FQGNSA. Unmatched junction bases numbered 13, after V lost 4 bases and J lost 1 base. The CDR3 consists of 19 residues. The CDR3 coding sequence is TGTGCCAGCAGCTCAGAAGGACTAGCGGCCCGTAGGTCCTACAATGAGCAGTTCTTC. This encodes CASSSEGLAARRSYNEQFF.

The chain is built from TRBV5-1 and TRBJ2-6; D is ambiguous. Germline V gives CDR1 SGHRS, CDR2 YFSETQ. This CDR3 is 16 amino acids long. V was cut by 7 bases and J by 2 bases, with 16 bases left in between. CDR3 DNA sequence: TGCGCCAGCCTCCCAGTGGGGTTTACTGGGGCCAACGTCCTGACTTTC. This gives the protein CASLPVGFTGANVLTF.

This clone was counted a single time. The chain joins TRBV5-4 to TRBJ2-3; TRBD2 matches at 8 bases. Germline V gene data show CDR1 as SGHNT and CDR2 as YYREEE (reference sequence). J was trimmed by 6 bases and V by 4 bases; bases with no gene match: 10. The length of the CDR3 is 15 residues. The CDR3 sequence is CASSPAAGGRDTQYF. In DNA form, the CDR3 reads TGTGCCAGCAGCCCCGCCGCGGGGGGCCGGGATACGCAGTATTTT.

The CDR3 sequence: CASSEPAGLNTEAFF. Here the CDR3 DNA reads TGTGCCAGCAGTGAGCCGGCAGGATTGAACACTGAAGCTTTCTTT. The rearrangement joins TRBV7-3 to TRBJ1-1; D unclear. This CDR3 has 15 amino acids. V was cut by 6 bases and J by 0 bases, with 14 bases left in between. Germline V gene data show CDR1 as SGHTA and CDR2 as FQGTGA.

Details on this clone: Other DNA sequences in this sample translate to the same CDR3. The chain combines TRBV5-1 with TRBJ1-2; 7 bases agree with TRBD1. The CDR3 extends over 14 amino acids. Trimming cost V 0 bases and J 6 bases; bases outside gene matches: 5. Germline V CDR1 and CDR2: SGHRS, YFSETQ. The CDR3 loop is CASSLVGGQNGYTF. CDR3 nucleotide sequence: TGCGCCAGCAGCTTGGTAGGGGGCCAGAATGGCTACACCTTC.

As for this clone: Other DNA sequences in this specimen translate into the identical CDR3. The J gene is TRBJ2-1, the V gene TRBV5-1; a possible D gene is TRBD2 (8 bases). V shed 4 bases and J shed 2 bases, with 13 bases lying between them. Germline CDR1 SGHRS, CDR2 YFSETQ. The CDR3 is 15 residues long. The CDR3 DNA is TGCGCCAGCAGCCCGGGAGGGGGCCCCTACAATGAGCAGTTCTTC. Translated, it gives CASSPGGGPYNEQFF.

In its sample, this clone was seen many times. The chain links TRBV7-7 to TRBJ2-2; 7 bases line up with TRBD1. This CDR3 has 13 residues. Germline V gene lookup returns CDR1 SSHAT and CDR2 FNYEAQ (reference sequence). This CDR3 reads CASARTGTGELFF. The CDR3 DNA reads TGTGCTAGCGCGAGGACAGGCACCGGGGAGCTGTTTTTT. The variable domain in full, with the rest retrieved from reference TRBV7-7 and TRBJ2-2, is GAGVSQSPRYKVTKRGQDVTLRCDPISSHATLYWYQQALGQGPEFLTYFNYEAQPDKSGLPSDRFSAERPEGSISTLTIQRTEQRDSAMYRCASARTGTGELFFGEGSRLTVL.

The J gene is TRBJ2-3, the V gene TRBV28; 12 bases fit TRBD1. CDR3 size: 16 residues. Per the germline V gene, CDR1 is MDHEN and CDR2 is SYDVKM. With 6 bases clipped from V and 8 bases from J, the junction kept 12 bases outside the gene matches. The CDR3 spells CASSWRGQGARGTQYF. The CDR3 region has the DNA TGTGCCAGCAGCTGGAGGGGACAGGGGGCGCGGGGTACGCAGTATTTT.

The gene calls are TRBV13 and TRBJ2-7; 10 bases are shared with TRBD2. CDR1 and CDR2 (germline): PRHDT, FYEKMQ (reference sequence). V dropped 5 bases and J dropped 4; count of bases not matched to a gene: 8. The CDR3 contains 15 residues. This CDR3 reads CASSGRTSGRYEQYF. CDR3 DNA sequence: TGTGCCAGCAGCGGGAGGACTAGCGGACGGTACGAGCAGTACTTC.

The chain has TRBV5-5 and TRBJ2-3, with a possible D match to TRBD1 (5 bases). The germline V gene encodes CDR1 SGHKS and CDR2 YYEKEE (reference sequence). The CDR3 runs to 13 residues. The V end lost 6 bases, the J end lost 5 bases, and 13 bases lay between the germline ends. CDR3 bases: TGTGCCAGCAACCTCATAGGGGAAGATACGCAGTATTTT. Protein product: CASNLIGEDTQYF.